The clone carrying this TCR beta chain was seen once. No antigen is known for it. This record belongs to a study of cytomegalovirus exposure and HLA in healthy donors. Study in general: Most genotyped donors, over 70% of around 370, had Caucasian-associated genetic ancestry. General observations from the study: Sequence variants that were highly shared formed a cluster that was likely a sequencing artifact.

The PCR employed 60 Vbeta primers together with 13 Jbeta primers. The data were produced by immunoSEQ multiplex PCR, yet TCRdb's version contains in-frame clones alone and is incomplete. The data contain about 160,000 clones, roughly 77% of them seen just once; the ten biggest clones take up about 4.5%. This CDR3 has 18 amino acids. The V and J genes are TRBV12-1 and TRBJ1-4; TRBD1 was called by the table and not checked on the DNA. TRBV12-1 is flagged as a pseudogene. This TCR was sampled from a man between 18 and 29 years old in good health and CMV-seropositive. What was sequenced was PBMCs. DNA for the CDR3: TGTGCCAGCAGCTGGATGGACAGGGGGCGGCGGACTAATGAAAAACTGTTTTTT. Amino acids: CASSWMDRGRRTNEKLFF.